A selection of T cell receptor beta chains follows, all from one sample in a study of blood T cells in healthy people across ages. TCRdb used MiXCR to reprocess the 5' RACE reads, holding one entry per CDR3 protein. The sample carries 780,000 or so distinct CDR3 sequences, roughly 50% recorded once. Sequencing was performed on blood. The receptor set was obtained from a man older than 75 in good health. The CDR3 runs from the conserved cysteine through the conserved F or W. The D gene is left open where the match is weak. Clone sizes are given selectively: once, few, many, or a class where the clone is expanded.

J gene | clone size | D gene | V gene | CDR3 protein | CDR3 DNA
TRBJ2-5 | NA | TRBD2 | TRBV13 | CASSFGGLAGSRTQYF | TGTGCCAGCAGCTTCGGTGGTCTAGCGGGAAGTCGGACCCAGTACTTC
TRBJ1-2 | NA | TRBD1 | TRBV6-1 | CASSGQGQTWDANYGYTF | TGTGCCAGCAGTGGACAGGGACAGACATGGGACGCTAACTATGGCTACACCTTC
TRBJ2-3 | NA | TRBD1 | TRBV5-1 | CASSLAQGANRYAYF | TGCGCCAGCAGCTTGGCCCAGGGGGCGAACAGATACGCGTATTTT
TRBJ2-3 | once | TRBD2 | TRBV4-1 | CASSQPGTSGRHRYAYF | TGCGCCAGCAGCCAACCTGGGACTAGCGGACGGCACAGATACGCGTATTTT
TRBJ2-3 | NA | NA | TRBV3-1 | CASSQEGTNTQYF | TGTGCCAGCAGCCAAGAGGGGACGAATACGCAGTATTTT
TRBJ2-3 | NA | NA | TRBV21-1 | CASSALAGGTDTQYF | TGTGCCAGCAGCGCGCTAGCGGGGGGCACAGATACGCAGTATTTT
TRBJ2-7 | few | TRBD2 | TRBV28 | CASNGGIYEQYF | TGTGCCAGCAACGGGGGGATCTACGAGCAGTACTTC
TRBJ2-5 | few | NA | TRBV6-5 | CASSRGRVETQYF | TGTGCCAGCAGCCGGGGTAGGGTTGAGACCCAGTACTTC
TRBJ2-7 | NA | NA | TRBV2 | CASSGAQVLYEQYF | TGTGCCAGCAGTGGGGCCCAGGTCCTCTACGAGCAGTACTTC
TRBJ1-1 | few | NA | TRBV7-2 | CASSFGGRWDTEAFF | TGTGCCAGCAGCTTTGGGGGGAGATGGGACACTGAAGCTTTCTTT
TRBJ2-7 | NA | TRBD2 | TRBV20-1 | CSARVAGDPSYEQYF | TGCAGTGCTAGGGTAGCGGGAGACCCCTCCTACGAGCAGTACTTC
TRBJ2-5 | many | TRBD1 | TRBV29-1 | CSVDRTGHQETQYF | TGCAGCGTTGATCGGACAGGTCACCAAGAGACCCAGTACTTC
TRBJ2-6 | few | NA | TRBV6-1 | CASSEVRGDVLTF | TGTGCCAGCAGTGAAGTTCGTGGGGACGTCCTGACTTTC
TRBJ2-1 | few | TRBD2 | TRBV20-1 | CSAGGLANEQFF | TGTAGTGCGGGGGGACTAGCCAATGAGCAGTTCTTC
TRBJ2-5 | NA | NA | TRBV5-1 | CASSLDVRAQETQYF | TGCGCCAGCAGCTTGGATGTGAGGGCCCAAGAGACCCAGTACTTC
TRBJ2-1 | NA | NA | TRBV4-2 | CASSLIKWGESSYNEQFF | TGTGCCAGCAGCCTAATTAAGTGGGGGGAGAGCTCCTACAATGAGCAGTTCTTC
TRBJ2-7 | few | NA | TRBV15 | CATRTESSYEQYF | TGTGCCACCCGGACGGAGTCCTCCTACGAGCAGTACTTC
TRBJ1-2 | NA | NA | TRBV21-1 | CASTGTGYTF | TGTGCCAGCACAGGGACTGGCTACACCTTC
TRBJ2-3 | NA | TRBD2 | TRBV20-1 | CSAGDSSGRGDTQYF | TGCAGTGCTGGAGATTCTAGCGGGAGAGGGGATACGCAGTATTTT
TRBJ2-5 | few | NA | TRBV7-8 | CASSTRRGETQYF | TGTGCCAGCAGCACGAGGAGAGGGGAGACCCAGTACTTC
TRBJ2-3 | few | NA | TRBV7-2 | CASSSPVRGTDTQYF | TGTGCCAGCAGCTCGCCCGTGAGGGGCACAGATACGCAGTATTTT
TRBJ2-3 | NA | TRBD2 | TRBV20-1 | CSARPPNLDGLAGEGRYAYF | TGCAGTGCTAGACCACCGAACCTCGACGGCCTAGCGGGAGAGGGCAGATACGCGTATTTT
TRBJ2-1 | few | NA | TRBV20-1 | CSARGVSSYNEQFF | TGCAGTGCTAGAGGGGTGAGCTCCTACAATGAGCAGTTCTTC
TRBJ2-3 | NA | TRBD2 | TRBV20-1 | CSARGSRDYSDTQYF | TGCAGTGCTAGAGGTTCCCGGGACTACTCAGATACGCAGTATTTT
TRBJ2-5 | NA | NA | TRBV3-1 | CVSSQDEGYGTQYF | TGTGTCAGCAGCCAAGACGAGGGGTACGGGACCCAGTACTTC
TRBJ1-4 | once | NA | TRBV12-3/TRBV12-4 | CASSFTAVLEKLFF | TGTGCCAGCAGTTTCACCGCTGTGCTGGAAAAACTGTTTTTT
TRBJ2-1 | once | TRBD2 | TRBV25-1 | CASSPGTSGSRSYNERFF | TGTGCCAGCAGTCCCGGGACTAGCGGGAGTCGGTCCTACAATGAGCGGTTCTTC
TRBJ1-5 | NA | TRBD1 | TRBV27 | CASGQAPGPQHF | TGTGCCAGTGGACAGGCCCCAGGGCCCCAGCATTTT
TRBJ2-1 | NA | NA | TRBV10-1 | CASSEGGQPGRLGNEQFF | TGCGCCAGCAGTGAGGGGGGACAACCAGGGAGACTAGGCAATGAGCAGTTCTTC
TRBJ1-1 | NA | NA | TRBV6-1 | CASRPGVGAEAFF | TGTGCCAGCAGGCCGGGAGTCGGCGCTGAAGCTTTCTTT
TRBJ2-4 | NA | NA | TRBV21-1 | CASLGGTGSYNEQYF | TGTGCCAGCCTCGGCGGGACAGGGTCCTACAATGAGCAGTACTTC
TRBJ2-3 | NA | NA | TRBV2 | CASRASTVGGGHRDAYF | TGTGCCAGCAGAGCATCGACCGTTGGGGGGGGGCACAGAGACGCGTATTTT
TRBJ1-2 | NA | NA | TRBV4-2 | CASSHPPNVFEGYTF | TGTGCCAGCAGCCATCCCCCCAATGTCTTCGAAGGCTACACCTTC
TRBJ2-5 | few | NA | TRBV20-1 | CSARMNSGTQYF | TGCAGTGCTAGAATGAATTCCGGGACCCAGTACTTC
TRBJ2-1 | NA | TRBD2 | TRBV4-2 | CASSQTSGGADEQFF | TGTGCCAGCAGCCAAACTAGCGGGGGGGCCGATGAGCAGTTCTTC
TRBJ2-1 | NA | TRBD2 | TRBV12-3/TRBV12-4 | CASSLPLAGPNEQFF | TGTGCCAGCAGTTTACCTCTAGCGGGGCCCAATGAGCAGTTCTTC
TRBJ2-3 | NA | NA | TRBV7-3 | CASSLNIAQVDTQYF | TGTGCCAGCAGCTTAAATATTGCGCAAGTAGATACGCAGTATTTT
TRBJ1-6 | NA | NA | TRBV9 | CASSTGAQNSPLHF | TGTGCCAGCTCTACGGGGGCGCAGAATTCACCCCTCCACTTT
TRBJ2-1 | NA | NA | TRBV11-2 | CASSIGPSVNEQFF | TGTGCCAGCAGCATAGGGCCCAGCGTCAATGAGCAGTTCTTC
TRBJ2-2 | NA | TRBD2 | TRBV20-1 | CSASPSGSIPGELFF | TGCAGTGCTAGTCCTAGCGGGAGCATCCCCGGGGAGCTGTTTTTT
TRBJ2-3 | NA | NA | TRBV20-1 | CSARDLSTAPGDTQYF | TGCAGTGCTAGAGATCTCTCGACGGCCCCAGGAGATACGCAGTATTTT
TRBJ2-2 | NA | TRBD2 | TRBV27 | CASSLSAGEVTGELFF | TGTGCCAGCAGTTTATCGGCGGGAGAGGTCACCGGGGAGCTGTTTTTT
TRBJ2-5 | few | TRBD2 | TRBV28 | CASSPLSGKIDETQYF | TGTGCCAGCAGTCCCCTAAGCGGGAAGATTGACGAGACCCAGTACTTC
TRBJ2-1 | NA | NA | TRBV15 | CATTKGRLEGSSSYNEQFF | TGTGCCACCACCAAAGGACGGCTGGAAGGATCGAGCTCCTACAATGAGCAGTTCTTC
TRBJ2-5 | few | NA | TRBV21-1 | CASSPTSGKETQYF | TGTGCCAGCAGCCCGACTAGCGGGAAAGAGACCCAGTACTTC
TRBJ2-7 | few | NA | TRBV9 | CASSVVPGYEQYF | TGTGCCAGCAGCGTAGTACCGGGTTACGAGCAGTACTTC
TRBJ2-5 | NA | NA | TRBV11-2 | CASSLGGGGEETQYF | TGTGCCAGCAGCTTAGGGGGGGGCGGAGAAGAGACCCAGTACTTC
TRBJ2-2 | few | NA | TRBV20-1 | CSARLGPGTGELFF | TGCAGTGCTAGACTGGGACCTGGGACCGGGGAGCTGTTTTTT
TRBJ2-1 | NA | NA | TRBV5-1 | CASSLGHTTDEQFF | TGCGCCAGCAGCTTGGGTCACACAACGGATGAGCAGTTCTTC
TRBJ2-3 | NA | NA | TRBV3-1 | CASSPVRGYAYF | TGTGCCAGCAGCCCTGTCAGGGGATACGCGTATTTT